The clone carrying this TCR delta chain was counted a few times. In the same sample, other DNA sequences code for this CDR3. Germline V gene sequence: CDR1 NSMFDY, CDR2 ISSIKDK. Trimming took 2 bases from V and 0 from J; bases not matched to a gene: 31. The CDR3 sequence is 24 residues long. The data were obtained in a study of gamma-delta T cells after stem cell transplantation. TCRdb re-called the RT-PCR reads using CATT. The table lists 3,000 to 4,500 delta-chain clones, around 10% of them singletons. This clonotype originated in a human donor. It is not recorded whose cells these are; they may come from a transplant donor. J is TRDJ1 and V is TRAV29/DV5, with 10 positions matching TRDD3. The sample comprised gamma-delta T cells. The DNA for the CDR3 is TGTGCAGCAAGGGGGCCTTCCAAACCCACCGAACTGGGGGATCCCTTCCAAAACACCGATAAACTCATCTTT. Translating it yields CAARGPSKPTELGDPFQNTDKLIF.